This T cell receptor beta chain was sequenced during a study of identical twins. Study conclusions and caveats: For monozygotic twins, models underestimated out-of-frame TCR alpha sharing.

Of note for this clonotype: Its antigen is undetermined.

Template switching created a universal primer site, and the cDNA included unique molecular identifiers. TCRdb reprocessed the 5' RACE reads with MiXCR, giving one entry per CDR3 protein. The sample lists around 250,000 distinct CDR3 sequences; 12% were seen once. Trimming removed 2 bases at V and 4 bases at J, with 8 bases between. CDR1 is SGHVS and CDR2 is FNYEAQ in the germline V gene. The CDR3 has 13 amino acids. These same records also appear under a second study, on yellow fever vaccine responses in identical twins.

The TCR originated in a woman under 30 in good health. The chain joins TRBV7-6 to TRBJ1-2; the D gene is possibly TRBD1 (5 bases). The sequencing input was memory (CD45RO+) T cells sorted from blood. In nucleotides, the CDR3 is TGTGCCAGCAGCTTACAGGGTGTCTATGGCTACACCTTC. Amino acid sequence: CASSLQGVYGYTF.